These 27 T cell receptor beta chains were sequenced from one sample in a study of blood T cell repertoires in COVID-19. Using immunoSEQ multiplex PCR, the repertoire was profiled, and TCRdb retains in-frame clones only, with some absent. The table shows around 75,000 clones, with about 85% occurring only once. Sequenced sample: peripheral blood. The source is a man between 65 and 85 years old with active COVID-19.

V gene TRBV5-1 combines with J gene TRBJ1-1; D not certain. Germline CDR1 is SGHRS and CDR2 is YFSETQ. The V end lost 6 bases, the J end lost 7 bases, and 10 bases lay between the germline ends. This CDR3 is built from 11 residues. CDR3 in amino acids: CASTELGEAFF. The CDR3 nucleotides are TGCGCCAGCACCGAGCTTGGTGAAGCTTTCTTT.

This clone was observed many times. The V call is TRBV4-3, the J call TRBJ2-1, with 10 nucleotides matching TRBD2. The junction had 6 bases not matched to a gene; V was cut back by 1 base and J by 12 bases. The CDR3 loop spans 14 amino acids. From germline, CDR1 is LGHNA and CDR2 YSLEER. The CDR3: CASSQAGTSAGQFF. The CDR3 nucleotides read TGCGCCAGCAGCCAAGCCGGGACTAGCGCGGGGCAGTTCTTC.

This clone has just one count. This chain uses TRBV7-2 with TRBJ1-5; tentatively, D is TRBD1 (5 bases). This CDR3 is 16 amino acids long. Germline V gives CDR1 SGHTA, CDR2 FQGNSA. Trimming shortened V by 0 bases and J by 5 bases, and 14 bases separated the two germline ends. As DNA, the CDR3 is TGTGCCAGCAGCTTAGCCGCCACAGGTTCCTATCAGCCCCAGCATTTT. It translates to CASSLAATGSYQPQHF.

The chain recombines TRBV6-5 with TRBJ2-7; 7 bases line up with TRBD2. J lost 6 bases, V lost 2 bases, and 13 bases had no gene match. The CDR3 is 16 amino acids. The germline V gene encodes CDR1 MNHEY and CDR2 SVGAGI. This CDR3 reads CASSYARAGVPTEQYF. The CDR3 DNA reads as TGTGCCAGCAGTTACGCCCGCGCGGGAGTCCCCACCGAGCAGTACTTC.

The chain employs TRBV11-3 and TRBJ1-2; TRBD1 matches at 8 bases. CDR1 and CDR2 (germline): SGHNT, YENEEA. The CDR3 is 17 residues long. J was trimmed by 2 bases and V by 0 bases; bases with no gene match: 8. CDR3 sequence (DNA): TGTGCCAGCAGCTTAGATCTTACAGGGGGGCCCAACTATGGCTACACCTTC. Translation: CASSLDLTGGPNYGYTF. Filled out from reference TRBV11-3 and TRBJ1-2, the complete variable domain reads EAGVVQSPRYKIIEKKQPVAFWCNPISGHNTLYWYLQNLGQGPELLIRYENEEAVDDSQLPKDRFSAERLKGVDSTLKIQPAELGDSAVYLCASSLDLTGGPNYGYTFGSGTRLTVV.

V usage is TRBV9 and J usage is TRBJ1-5; D unresolved. CDR1 and CDR2 from the germline V gene are SGDLS and YYNGEE. The CDR3 has 14 residues. V lost 4 bases and J lost 5, with 13 bases in between. CDR3 sequence: CASSPQWEDQPQHF. DNA for the CDR3: TGTGCCAGCAGCCCGCAGTGGGAGGATCAGCCCCAGCATTTT.

This clone was counted a single time. The chain joins TRBV4-2 to TRBJ2-1; D possibly corresponds to TRBD2 (5 bases). The CDR3 is 16 amino acids. Germline V gives CDR1 LGHNA, CDR2 YNFKEQ. V shed 0 bases and J shed 5 bases, with 14 bases lying between them. CDR3 loop: CASSQDLASRNNEQFF. As DNA, the CDR3 is TGTGCCAGCAGCCAAGATTTGGCTAGCCGCAACAATGAGCAGTTCTTC.

The chain carries TRBV5-4 and TRBJ1-1, with 8 bases identical to TRBD1. The ends lost 4 bases at V and 3 bases at J; junction bases unmatched: 8. The CDR3 has 15 amino acids. Germline assignment: CDR1 SGHNT and CDR2 YYREEE (reference sequence). For the CDR3, the DNA is TGTGCCAGCAGCGTCACCGGACAGGGAGACACTGAAGCTTTCTTT. This codes for CASSVTGQGDTEAFF.

V is TRBV30 and J is TRBJ2-5; tentative D call: TRBD2 (5 bases). This CDR3 comprises 13 residues. Looked up from germline, CDR1 is GTSNPN and CDR2 is SVGIG (reference sequence). Trimming removed 0 bases from V and 5 bases from J, with 10 bases in between. CDR3 region: CAWSVGRGETQYF. The CDR3 bases are TGTGCCTGGAGTGTAGGCCGAGGGGAGACCCAGTACTTC.

The V gene is TRBV6-2 or TRBV6-3, the J gene TRBJ2-2; 10 bases line up with TRBD2. CDR1 MNHEY and CDR2 SVGEGT come from the germline V gene. This CDR3 has 15 amino acids. J lost 6 bases, V lost 6 bases, and 7 bases had no gene match. CDR3 coding DNA: TGTGCCAGCAGCTGGACTAGCGGAGCCCCCGGGGAGCTGTTTTTT. This sequence encodes CASSWTSGAPGELFF.

J is TRBJ2-7 and V is TRBV5-6; D remains unclear. The CDR3 covers 11 residues. CDR1 and CDR2 from the germline V gene are SGHDT and YYEEEE. The V end lost 2 bases, the J end lost 6 bases, and 6 bases lay between the germline ends. This CDR3 is CASSFGREQYF. In nucleotides, the CDR3 is TGTGCCAGCAGCTTTGGGCGCGAGCAGTACTTC.

The chain combines TRBV5-1 with TRBJ2-5; maybe TRBD1 (5 bases). CDR1 and CDR2 (germline): SGHRS, YFSETQ. The CDR3 contains 14 residues. V shed 3 bases and J shed 1 base, with 10 bases lying between them. CDR3 protein: CASSSGQTQETQYF. For the CDR3, the DNA is TGCGCCAGCAGCTCTGGACAAACCCAAGAGACCCAGTACTTC.

The V call is TRBV4-3, the J call TRBJ2-3; perhaps TRBD2 as D (6 bases). Germline V CDR1 and CDR2: LGHNA, YSLEER. Trimming stripped 0 bases from V and 0 bases from J, with 13 bases between. This CDR3 has 17 amino acids. Written as DNA, the CDR3 is TGCGCCAGCAGCCAAGATGTGGGTAGCGGCAGCACAGATACGCAGTATTTT. Amino acid sequence: CASSQDVGSGSTDTQYF.

The chain joins TRBV19 to TRBJ1-1; TRBD1 agrees at 8 bases. The V gene's germline CDR1 is LNHDA and CDR2 SQIVND (reference sequence). There are 13 residues in the CDR3. The V segment lost 4 bases and the J segment 10 bases; nucleotides outside the gene matches: 8. Here the CDR3 DNA reads TGTGCCAGTAGTACCGGACAGGGTGGGCTAGCTTTCTTT. The encoded protein is CASSTGQGGLAFF.

CDR3 region: CAIGGNYNEQFF. In DNA form, the CDR3 reads TGTGCCATCGGGGGGAACTACAATGAGCAGTTCTTC. The rearrangement links TRBV6-6 to TRBJ2-1, with TRBD2 matching 7 bases. The CDR3 has 12 residues. V lost 10 bases and J lost 3; bases outside the gene matches: 3. Germline CDR1 is MNHNY and CDR2 is SVGAGI (reference sequence).

The table lists this clone with a count of one. V is TRBV3-1 (or the pseudogene TRBV3-2) and J is TRBJ2-5; weak D call: TRBD2 (6 bases). V lost 3 bases to trimming and J lost 3 bases, with 14 bases between them. Looked up from germline, CDR1 is LGHDT and CDR2 is YNNKEL (reference sequence). This CDR3 has 15 residues. This CDR3 is CASSHDRDWEETQYF. The DNA for the CDR3 is TGTGCCAGCAGCCACGACCGGGACTGGGAAGAGACCCAGTACTTC.

V gene TRBV28 combines with J gene TRBJ1-4; 7 positions match TRBD1. V shed 6 bases, J shed 5 bases, and the junction held 6 bases outside the gene matches. CDR3 length: 14 residues. Germline CDR1 is MDHEN and CDR2 is SYDVKM. In DNA form, the CDR3 reads TGTGCCAGCAGAGCCCCGGGACAGAATGAAAAACTGTTTTTT. Translation: CASRAPGQNEKLFF.

This chain joins TRBV24-1 and TRBJ1-1; tentatively, D is TRBD1 (6 bases). CDR3 length: 14 amino acids. V dropped 9 bases and J dropped 6 bases, with 19 bases sitting between them. Germline V CDR1 and CDR2: KGHDR, SFDVKD. The CDR3 DNA is TGTGCCACCGCCCCCCGGGGGGGCGCCCCTGAAGCTTTCTTT. It is translated as CATAPRGGAPEAFF.

The gene calls are TRBV9 and TRBJ2-2; perhaps TRBD1 as D (5 bases). Trimming pared 3 bases from V and 0 bases from J, leaving 6 bases between. This CDR3 has 14 amino acids. The V gene's germline CDR1 is SGDLS and CDR2 YYNGEE. CDR3 DNA sequence: TGTGCCAGCAGCGGGGGCCCGAACACCGGGGAGCTGTTTTTT. This translates into CASSGGPNTGELFF.

The chain carries TRBV4-2 and TRBJ2-3; D not resolved. Trimming shortened V by 0 bases and J by 2 bases, and 6 bases separated the two germline ends. CDR3 length equals 14 residues. The V gene's germline CDR1 is LGHNA and CDR2 YNFKEQ. The CDR3 DNA sequence: TGTGCCAGCAGCCAAGAGGTAGACACAGATACGCAGTATTTT. Protein product: CASSQEVDTDTQYF.

The chain has TRBV2 and TRBJ2-7; the match to TRBD2 covers 8 bases. The CDR3 consists of 13 residues. The germline V gene has CDR1 SNHLY and CDR2 FYNNEI. V shed 6 bases and J 5 bases; nucleotides not matched to a gene: 6. The CDR3 region has the DNA TGTGCCAGCAGCGCGGGACTAGTGCACGAGCAGTACTTC. It translates to CASSAGLVHEQYF.

The chain joins TRBV6-5 to TRBJ2-3; TRBD2 matches 8 bases. This CDR3 has 16 amino acids. V lost 4 bases and J lost 3; bases outside the gene matches: 9. Germline CDR1 MNHEY, CDR2 SVGAGI. CDR3 in DNA: TGTGCCAGCAGTTTAACGGGGGCGGGAGGAACAGATACGCAGTATTTT. It codes for CASSLTGAGGTDTQYF.

V gene TRBV19 combines with J gene TRBJ2-5, with a tentative D call TRBD1 (6 bases). The germline CDR1 and CDR2 sequences are LNHDA and SQIVND (reference sequence). The CDR3 covers 13 residues. With 6 bases removed from V and 1 base from J, the gap between germline ends came to 9 bases. CDR3 nucleotide sequence: TGTGCCAGTAGCAGGGGTCCCCAAGAGACCCAGTACTTC. Its protein product is CASSRGPQETQYF.

This chain joins TRBV6-1 and TRBJ2-3; 7 bases fit TRBD2. Germline CDR1 MNHNS, CDR2 SASEGT. The CDR3 contains 17 residues. V trimming: 1 base; J trimming: 0 bases; junction bases outside the gene matches: 7. The CDR3 reads CASSEGREGPSTDTQYF. The CDR3 nucleotides read TGTGCCAGCAGTGAAGGTAGGGAGGGACCTAGCACAGATACGCAGTATTTT.

The sample holds a few counts of this clone. The rearrangement uses TRBV24-1 and TRBJ2-5; TRBD2 agrees at 7 bases. Germline V CDR1 and CDR2: KGHDR, SFDVKD. J lost 5 bases, V lost 0 bases, and 11 bases had no gene match. CDR3 size: 17 residues. CDR3 residues: CATSDLPLGAGVETQYF. The CDR3 region has the DNA TGTGCCACCAGTGATTTGCCCCTCGGGGCGGGGGTTGAGACCCAGTACTTC.

The chain uses TRBV5-1 and TRBJ2-5, with D possibly being TRBD2 (6 bases). CDR1 SGHRS and CDR2 YFSETQ come from the germline V gene. Trimming shortened V by 4 bases and J by 1 base, and 11 bases separated the two germline ends. The CDR3 is 14 amino acids. In DNA form, the CDR3 reads TGCGCCAGCAGCCCGTACGGGGGCCAAGAGACCCAGTACTTC. Amino acid sequence: CASSPYGGQETQYF.

The gene calls are TRBV7-9 and TRBJ2-3, with 11 bases lining up with TRBD2. The J segment lost 0 bases and the V segment lost 4 bases, leaving 0 bases of the junction unmatched. Germline lookup yields CDR1 SEHNR and CDR2 FQNEAQ (reference sequence). This CDR3 is 15 amino acids long. CDR3 nucleotide sequence: TGTGCCAGCAGCTGGACTAGCGGGAGCACAGATACGCAGTATTTT. It codes for CASSWTSGSTDTQYF.